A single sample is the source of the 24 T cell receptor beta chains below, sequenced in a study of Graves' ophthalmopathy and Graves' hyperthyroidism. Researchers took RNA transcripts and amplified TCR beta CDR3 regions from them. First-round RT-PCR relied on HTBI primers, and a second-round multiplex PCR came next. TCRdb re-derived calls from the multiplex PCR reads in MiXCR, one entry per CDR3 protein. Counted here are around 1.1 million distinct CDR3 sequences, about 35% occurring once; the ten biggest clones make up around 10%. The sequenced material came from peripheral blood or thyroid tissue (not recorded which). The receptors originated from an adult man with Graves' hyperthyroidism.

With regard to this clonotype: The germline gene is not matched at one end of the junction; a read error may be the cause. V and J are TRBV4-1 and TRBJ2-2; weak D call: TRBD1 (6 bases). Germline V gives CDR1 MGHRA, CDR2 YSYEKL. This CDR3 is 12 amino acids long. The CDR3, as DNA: TGCGCCAGCAGCCAAGAAGGGACAAGAGTTGTTTTT. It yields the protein CASSQEGTRVVF.

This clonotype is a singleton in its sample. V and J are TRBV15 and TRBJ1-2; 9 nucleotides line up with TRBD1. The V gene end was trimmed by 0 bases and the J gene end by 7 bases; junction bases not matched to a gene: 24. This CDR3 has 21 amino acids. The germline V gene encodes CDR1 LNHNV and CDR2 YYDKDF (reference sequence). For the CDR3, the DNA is TGTGCCACCAGCAGAGATGGCATATTTTCCGGGACAGGGTCCCTTGTAAGTGGCTACACCTTC. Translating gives CATSRDGIFSGTGSLVSGYTF.

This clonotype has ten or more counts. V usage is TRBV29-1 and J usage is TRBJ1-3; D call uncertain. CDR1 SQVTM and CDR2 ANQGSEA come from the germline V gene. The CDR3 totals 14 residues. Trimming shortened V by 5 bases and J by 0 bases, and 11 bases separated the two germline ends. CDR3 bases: TGCAGCGTTCAAGGACGAGACTCTGGAAACACCATATATTTT. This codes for CSVQGRDSGNTIYF.

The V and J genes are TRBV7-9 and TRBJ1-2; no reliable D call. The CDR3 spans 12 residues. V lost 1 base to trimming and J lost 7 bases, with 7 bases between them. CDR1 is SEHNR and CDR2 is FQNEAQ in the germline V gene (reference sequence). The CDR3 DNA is TGTGCCAGCAGCTTAGACCGGGCTGGCTACACCTTC. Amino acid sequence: CASSLDRAGYTF.

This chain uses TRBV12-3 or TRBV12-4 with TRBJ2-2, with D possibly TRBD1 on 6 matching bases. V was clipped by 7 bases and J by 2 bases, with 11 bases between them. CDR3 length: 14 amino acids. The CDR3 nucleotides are TGTGCCAGCAACCACAGGGAAAACACCGGGGAGCTGTTTTTT. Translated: CASNHRENTGELFF.

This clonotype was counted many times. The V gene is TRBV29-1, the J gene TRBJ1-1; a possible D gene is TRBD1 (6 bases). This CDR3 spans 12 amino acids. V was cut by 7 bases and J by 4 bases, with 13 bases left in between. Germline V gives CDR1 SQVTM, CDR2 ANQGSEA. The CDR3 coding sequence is TGCAGCGCTGGGAAACAGGGCACTGAAGCTTTCTTT. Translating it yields CSAGKQGTEAFF.

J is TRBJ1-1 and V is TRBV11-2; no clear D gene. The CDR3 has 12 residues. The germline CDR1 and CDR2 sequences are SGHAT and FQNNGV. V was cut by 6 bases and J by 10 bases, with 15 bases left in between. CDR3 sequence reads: CASSLLDAGAFF. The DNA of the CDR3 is TGTGCCAGCAGTTTACTGGACGCGGGAGCTTTCTTT.

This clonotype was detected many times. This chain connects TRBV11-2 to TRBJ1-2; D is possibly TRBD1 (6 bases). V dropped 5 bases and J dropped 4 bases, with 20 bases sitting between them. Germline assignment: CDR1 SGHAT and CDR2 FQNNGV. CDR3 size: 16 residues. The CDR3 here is CASSPVQGPGSYGYTF. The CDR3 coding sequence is TGTGCCAGCAGCCCCGTGCAGGGGCCTGGGAGCTATGGCTACACCTTC.

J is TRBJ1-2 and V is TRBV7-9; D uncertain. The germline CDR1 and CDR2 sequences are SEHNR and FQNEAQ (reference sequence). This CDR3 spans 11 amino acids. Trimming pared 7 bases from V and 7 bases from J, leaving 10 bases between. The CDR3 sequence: CASISRSGYTF. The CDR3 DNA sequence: TGTGCCAGCATCTCCCGGAGTGGCTACACCTTC.

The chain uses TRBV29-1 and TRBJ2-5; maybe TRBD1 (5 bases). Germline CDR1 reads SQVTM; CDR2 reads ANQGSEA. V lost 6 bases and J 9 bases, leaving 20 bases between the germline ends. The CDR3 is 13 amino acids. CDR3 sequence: CSVARTIDQPQYF. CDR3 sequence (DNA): TGCAGCGTGGCTAGGACAATTGATCAGCCCCAGTACTTC. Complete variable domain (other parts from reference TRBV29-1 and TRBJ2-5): SAVISQKPSRDICQRGTSLTIQCQVDSQVTMMFWYRQQPGQSLTLIATANQGSEATYESGFVIDKFPISRPNLTFSTLTVSNMSPEDSSIYLCSVARTIDQPQYFGPGTRLLVL.

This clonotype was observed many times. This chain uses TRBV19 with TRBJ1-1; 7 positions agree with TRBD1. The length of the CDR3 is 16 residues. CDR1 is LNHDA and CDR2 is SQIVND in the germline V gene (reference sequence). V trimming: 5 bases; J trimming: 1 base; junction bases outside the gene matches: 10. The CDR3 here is CASSRRQGERNTEAFF. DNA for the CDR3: TGTGCCAGTAGTCGCCGTCAGGGGGAGCGGAACACTGAAGCTTTCTTT.

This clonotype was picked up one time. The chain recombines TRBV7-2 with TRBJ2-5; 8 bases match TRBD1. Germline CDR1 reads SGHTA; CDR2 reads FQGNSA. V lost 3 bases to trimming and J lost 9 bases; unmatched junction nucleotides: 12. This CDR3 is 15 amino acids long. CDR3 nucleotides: TGTGCCAGCAGCTTCATCGGGACAGGAACTCAGCCCCAGTACTTC. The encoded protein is CASSFIGTGTQPQYF.

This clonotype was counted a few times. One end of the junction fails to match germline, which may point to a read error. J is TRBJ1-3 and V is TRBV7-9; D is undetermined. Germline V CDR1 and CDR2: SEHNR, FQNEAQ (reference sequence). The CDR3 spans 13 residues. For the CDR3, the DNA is TGTGCCAGCAGCCGGGAATCTGGAGACACCATATATTTT. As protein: CASSRESGDTIYF.

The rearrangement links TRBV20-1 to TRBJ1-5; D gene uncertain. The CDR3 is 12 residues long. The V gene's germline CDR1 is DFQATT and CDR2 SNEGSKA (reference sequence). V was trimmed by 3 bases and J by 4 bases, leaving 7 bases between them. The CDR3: CSASWVNQPQHF. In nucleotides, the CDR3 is TGCAGTGCTAGCTGGGTGAATCAGCCCCAGCATTTT.

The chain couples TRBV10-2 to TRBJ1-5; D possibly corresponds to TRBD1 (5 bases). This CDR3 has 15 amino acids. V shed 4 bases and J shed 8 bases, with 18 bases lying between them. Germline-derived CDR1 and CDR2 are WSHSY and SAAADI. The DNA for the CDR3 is TGCGCCAGCAGTGCGATGATAGGGGTCTCCGAGCCCCAGCATTTT. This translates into CASSAMIGVSEPQHF.

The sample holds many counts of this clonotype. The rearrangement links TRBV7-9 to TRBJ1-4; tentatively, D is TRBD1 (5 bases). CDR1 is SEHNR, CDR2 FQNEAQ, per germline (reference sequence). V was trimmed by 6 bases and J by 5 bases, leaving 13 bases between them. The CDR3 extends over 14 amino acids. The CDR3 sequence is CASRMSGKNEKLFF. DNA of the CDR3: TGTGCCAGCAGGATGTCAGGGAAGAATGAAAAACTGTTTTTT.

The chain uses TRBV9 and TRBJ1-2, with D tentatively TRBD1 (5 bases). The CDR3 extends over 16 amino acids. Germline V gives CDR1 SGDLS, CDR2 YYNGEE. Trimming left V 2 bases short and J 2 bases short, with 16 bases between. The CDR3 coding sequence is TGTGCCAGCAGCGTTGGACTAGCGGGGGGGAACTATGGCTACACCTTC. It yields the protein CASSVGLAGGNYGYTF.

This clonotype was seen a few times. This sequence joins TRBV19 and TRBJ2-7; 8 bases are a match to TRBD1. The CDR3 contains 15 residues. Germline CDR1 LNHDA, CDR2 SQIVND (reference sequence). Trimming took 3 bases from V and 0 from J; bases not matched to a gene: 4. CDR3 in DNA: TGTGCCAGTAGTATTGGGACAGGATCCTCCTACGAGCAGTACTTC. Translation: CASSIGTGSSYEQYF.

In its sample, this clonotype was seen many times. CDR3 DNA sequence: TGTGCCAGCCACCAACGTAGGCACACTGAAGCTTTCTTT. Translation gives CASHQRRHTEAFF. The rearrangement uses TRBV5-6 and TRBJ1-1, with D unresolved. Germline CDR1 SGHDT, CDR2 YYEEEE. Trimming removed 7 bases at V and 3 bases at J, with 13 bases between. The length of the CDR3 is 13 residues.

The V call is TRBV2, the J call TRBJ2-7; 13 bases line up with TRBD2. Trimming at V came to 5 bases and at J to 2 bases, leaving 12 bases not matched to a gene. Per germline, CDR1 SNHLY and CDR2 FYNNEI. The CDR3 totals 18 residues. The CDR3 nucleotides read TGTGCCAGCAGTTTAGTGGGGGGACTAGCGGGGTCGGCCTACGAGCAGTACTTC. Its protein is CASSLVGGLAGSAYEQYF.

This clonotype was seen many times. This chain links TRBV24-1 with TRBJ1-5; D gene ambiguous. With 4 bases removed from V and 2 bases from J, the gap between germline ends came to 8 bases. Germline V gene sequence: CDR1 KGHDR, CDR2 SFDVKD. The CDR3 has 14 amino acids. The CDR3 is CATSDFARNQPQHF. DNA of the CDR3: TGTGCCACCAGTGACTTTGCCCGCAATCAGCCCCAGCATTTT.

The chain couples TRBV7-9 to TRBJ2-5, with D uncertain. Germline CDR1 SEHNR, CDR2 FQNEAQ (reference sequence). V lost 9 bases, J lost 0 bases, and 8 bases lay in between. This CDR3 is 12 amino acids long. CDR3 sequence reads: CASARHQETQYF. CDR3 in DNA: TGTGCCAGTGCTAGGCACCAAGAGACCCAGTACTTC.

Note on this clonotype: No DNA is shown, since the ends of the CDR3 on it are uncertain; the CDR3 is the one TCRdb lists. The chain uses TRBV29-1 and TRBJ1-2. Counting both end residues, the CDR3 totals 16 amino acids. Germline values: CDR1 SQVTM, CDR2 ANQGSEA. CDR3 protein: CSIYLCSVEEGYGYTF.

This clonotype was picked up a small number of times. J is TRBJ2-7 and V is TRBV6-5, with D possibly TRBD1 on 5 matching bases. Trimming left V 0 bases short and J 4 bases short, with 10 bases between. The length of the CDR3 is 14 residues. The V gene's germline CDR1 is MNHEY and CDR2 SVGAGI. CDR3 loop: CASSYSSRGYEQYF. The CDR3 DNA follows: TGTGCCAGCAGTTACTCCTCAAGGGGATACGAGCAGTACTTC.